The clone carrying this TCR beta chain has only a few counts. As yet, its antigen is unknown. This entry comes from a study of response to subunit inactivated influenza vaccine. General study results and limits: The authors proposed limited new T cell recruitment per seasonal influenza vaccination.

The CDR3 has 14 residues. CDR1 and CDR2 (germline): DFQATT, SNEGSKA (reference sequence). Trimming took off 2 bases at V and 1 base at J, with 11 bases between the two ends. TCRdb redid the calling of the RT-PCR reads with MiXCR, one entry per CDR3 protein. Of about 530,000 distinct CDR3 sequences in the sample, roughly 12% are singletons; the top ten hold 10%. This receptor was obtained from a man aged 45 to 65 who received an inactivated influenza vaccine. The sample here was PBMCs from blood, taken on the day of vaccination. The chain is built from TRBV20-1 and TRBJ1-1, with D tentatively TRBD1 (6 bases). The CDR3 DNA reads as TGCAGTGCTAGAAGGGGGGCCCAGAACACTGAAGCTTTCTTT. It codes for CSARRGAQNTEAFF.